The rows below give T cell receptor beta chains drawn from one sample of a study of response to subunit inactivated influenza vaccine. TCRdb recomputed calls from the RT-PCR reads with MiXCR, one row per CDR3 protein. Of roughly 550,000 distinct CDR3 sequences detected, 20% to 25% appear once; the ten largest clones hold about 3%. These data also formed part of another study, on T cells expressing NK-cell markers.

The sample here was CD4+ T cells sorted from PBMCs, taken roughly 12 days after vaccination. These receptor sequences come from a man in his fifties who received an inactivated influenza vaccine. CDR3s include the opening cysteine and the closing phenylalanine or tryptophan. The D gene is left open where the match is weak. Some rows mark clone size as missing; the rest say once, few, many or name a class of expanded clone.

TGTGCCAGTAGTGTAGGGTCGAACGAGCAGTACTTC | CASSVGSNEQYF | TRBJ2-7 | few | TRBV19 | .
TGTGCCAGCAGTTTGAAACCACAGGGGAACTATGGCTACACCTTC | CASSLKPQGNYGYTF | TRBJ1-2 | few | TRBV6-5 | TRBD1
TGTGCCACCAGTGATCCCGGGACAGGGGCCCCCGAGCAGTACTTC | CATSDPGTGAPEQYF | TRBJ2-7 | . | TRBV24-1 | TRBD1
TGTGCCAGCAGCTTAGCCTCCTTCTATGGCTACACCTTC | CASSLASFYGYTF | TRBJ1-2 | . | TRBV5-5 | .
TGCAGTGCTAGGGTTACTGGCACAGATACGCAGTATTTT | CSARVTGTDTQYF | TRBJ2-3 | . | TRBV20-1 | .
TGTGCCATCAGTGTCCAGCGGGACTCTTCCTACGAGCAGTACTTC | CAISVQRDSSYEQYF | TRBJ2-7 | few | TRBV10-3 | TRBD2
TGTGCCAGCAGCTTAGGACAGGCTAGGGAGACCCAGTACTTC | CASSLGQARETQYF | TRBJ2-5 | . | TRBV7-2 | .
TGTGCCATGCCACAGGGGTCTGGGGCCAACGTCCTGACTTTC | CAMPQGSGANVLTF | TRBJ2-6 | few | TRBV7-9 | TRBD1
TGTGCCAGCAGCCGAATGATGGTCGTTCGGGAGAGGGTCTACAATGAGCAGTTCTTC | CASSRMMVVRERVYNEQFF | TRBJ2-1 | once | TRBV4-2 | .
TGCGCCAGCAGCCAAGCGTTGGCCTCCTCCTACGAGCAGTACTTC | CASSQALASSYEQYF | TRBJ2-7 | . | TRBV4-3 | .
TGCAGTGCTACCCCGACTACAGGGGATTACGAGCAGTACTTC | CSATPTTGDYEQYF | TRBJ2-7 | . | TRBV20-1 | TRBD1
TGCGCCAGCAGCCAGAATATCGCGGGGGGGCGGACTGAAGCTTTCTTT | CASSQNIAGGRTEAFF | TRBJ1-1 | . | TRBV5-1 | .
TGTGCCAGCAGCTGGGGACAGAGCAAGGTGACCCAGTACTTC | CASSWGQSKVTQYF | TRBJ2-5 | few | TRBV5-6 | TRBD1
TGTGCCAGCACCCTCTCCGGGGGCAATGAGCAGTTCTTC | CASTLSGGNEQFF | TRBJ2-1 | . | TRBV25-1 | .
TGCAGTGCTAGAGGGGAGTCTAGCACCGGGGAGCTGTTTTTT | CSARGESSTGELFF | TRBJ2-2 | . | TRBV20-1 | .
TGTGCCAGCAGTTTATTAGGGTCCTCCAGGTCCTCAAGGGGCTACACCTTC | CASSLLGSSRSSRGYTF | TRBJ1-2 | few | TRBV28 | .
TGCGCCAGCAGTGAGAGGTCAGGGACAGGCTACAATGAGCAGTTCTTC | CASSERSGTGYNEQFF | TRBJ2-1 | . | TRBV10-1 | TRBD1
TGTGCCAGCAGTGAACAGGGGATGAATCAGCCCCAGCATTTT | CASSEQGMNQPQHF | TRBJ1-5 | . | TRBV2 | .
TGTGCCAGCAGTTTTGGCAGGGTAGTCGGCTACACCTTC | CASSFGRVVGYTF | TRBJ1-2 | few | TRBV12-3/TRBV12-4 | .
TGTGCCAGCAGCTTAGCAGGATATACGCAGTATTTT | CASSLAGYTQYF | TRBJ2-3 | . | TRBV7-2 | .
TGCAGTGCTAGGGACCCTAAGTACCGCAATGAGCAGTTCTTC | CSARDPKYRNEQFF | TRBJ2-1 | many | TRBV20-1 | .
TGTGCCAGCAGTTCCCCTAGTAGCGGGAGGTCCGGTGAGCAGTTCTTC | CASSSPSSGRSGEQFF | TRBJ2-1 | few | TRBV6-2/TRBV6-3 | TRBD2
TGTGCCAGCAGCTTAGCAGGGGTCGGGAACACAGATACGCAGTATTTT | CASSLAGVGNTDTQYF | TRBJ2-3 | . | TRBV7-2 | .
TGTGCCAGCAGCCAAGCGGGAGGGCGGGAGCTGTTTTTT | CASSQAGGRELFF | TRBJ2-2 | . | TRBV14 | TRBD2
TGCGCCAGCAGCTTGGGGCAGGGGGCCGTTCCGAACACTGAAGCTTTCTTT | CASSLGQGAVPNTEAFF | TRBJ1-1 | few | TRBV5-1 | TRBD1
TGTGCCAGCAGCCAGGGCGACCCTCGCCTAAATCAGCCCCAGCATTTT | CASSQGDPRLNQPQHF | TRBJ1-5 | . | TRBV3-1 | .
TGTGCCAGCAGGAGGAACAGGGAAGAGACCCAGTACTTC | CASRRNREETQYF | TRBJ2-5 | few | TRBV7-8 | .
TGTGCCAGCAGCTTAGTTAGGGTGGGGAGCAATCAGCCCCAGCATTTT | CASSLVRVGSNQPQHF | TRBJ1-5 | few | TRBV7-2 | .
TGCGCCAGCAGCCACATAGTGGCAGGGTGGAACACCGGGGAGCTGTTTTTT | CASSHIVAGWNTGELFF | TRBJ2-2 | . | TRBV4-3 | .
TGTGCCAGCAGCCTCGACAGGGCTGCCGATACGCAGTATTTT | CASSLDRAADTQYF | TRBJ2-3 | few | TRBV7-2 | TRBD1
TGTGCCAGCAGTTTAGCGGGATTCTCCTACGAGCAGTACTTC | CASSLAGFSYEQYF | TRBJ2-7 | many | TRBV12-3/TRBV12-4 | .
TGCAGTGCTAGAGCGGGGGGCGAGTGGGGACCGACGAACACCGGGGAGCTGTTTTTT | CSARAGGEWGPTNTGELFF | TRBJ2-2 | many | TRBV20-1 | .
TGTGCCACCAGCAGTAGGATCGGACAGGGGGGCACTGAAGCTTTCTTT | CATSSRIGQGGTEAFF | TRBJ1-1 | . | TRBV15 | TRBD1
TGTGCCAGCAGCGTGGGATGGCGGGGGGGCGCAAGCACAGATACGCAGTATTTT | CASSVGWRGGASTDTQYF | TRBJ2-3 | few | TRBV9 | TRBD2
TGTGCCATCAGTGGAGACGGGGGGCGGACCACCGGGGAGCTGTTTTTT | CAISGDGGRTTGELFF | TRBJ2-2 | few | TRBV10-3 | .
TGTGCCAGCAGTGAAGCCGGCAGGGGGGGGAAGCAGTACTTC | CASSEAGRGGKQYF | TRBJ2-7 | few | TRBV2 | .
TGTGCCAGCAGCTTAGGAGGGGTGACCACCGGGGAGCTGTTTTTT | CASSLGGVTTGELFF | TRBJ2-2 | . | TRBV11-2 | .
TGTGCCACCGTTAGCATTTCATCTGTCTTC | CATVSISSVF | TRBJ2-1 | few | TRBV24-1 | .
TGTGCCAGCAGCTTAGTGCGTGAAACCGGGGAGCTGTTTTTT | CASSLVRETGELFF | TRBJ2-2 | . | TRBV7-2 | .
TGCAGTGCAACCCCCAGTAGCGGGGTGTACCAAGAGACCCAGTACTTC | CSATPSSGVYQETQYF | TRBJ2-5 | . | TRBV20-1 | TRBD2
TGCGCCAGCAGCCGCGGACAGGAAGGCGAGCAGTTCTTC | CASSRGQEGEQFF | TRBJ2-1 | few | TRBV5-1 | TRBD1
TGTGCCATGGGGGGAGAGACCCAGTACTTC | CAMGGETQYF | TRBJ2-5 | few | TRBV2 | .
TGCAGTGCTAGGCCGGGACTAGCCTACGAGCAGTACTTC | CSARPGLAYEQYF | TRBJ2-7 | few | TRBV20-1 | TRBD2
TGTGCCAGCATGTTCGGCAGGCCTAATGAAAAACTGTTTTTT | CASMFGRPNEKLFF | TRBJ1-4 | . | TRBV2 | .
TGCAGTGCTACCAGGGGGTTCAGTGAAAAACTGTTTTTT | CSATRGFSEKLFF | TRBJ1-4 | . | TRBV20-1 | TRBD1
TGTGCCAGCAGCTTTTCCCGACTAGCGGGAGAAGATAACGAGCAGTACTTC | CASSFSRLAGEDNEQYF | TRBJ2-7 | . | TRBV7-9 | TRBD2
TGTGCCAGTAGTACCCTAGCGGGAAGCTCCTACAATGAGCAGTTCTTC | CASSTLAGSSYNEQFF | TRBJ2-1 | . | TRBV19 | TRBD2
TGTGCCAGCAGCGTAGATGGGGGGTCCTACGAGCAGTACTTC | CASSVDGGSYEQYF | TRBJ2-7 | many | TRBV9 | .
TGTGCCAGCAGTCGGAGACTAGATGGGGAGCAGTACTTC | CASSRRLDGEQYF | TRBJ2-7 | . | TRBV6-2/TRBV6-3 | .
TGTGCCAGCAGCAAAGATGGGGGACAGGGCGCCTACGAGCAGTACTTC | CASSKDGGQGAYEQYF | TRBJ2-7 | . | TRBV21-1 | .
TGTGCCAGCAGTGAGTCCCCCGTAACTAATGAAAAACTGTTTTTT | CASSESPVTNEKLFF | TRBJ1-4 | . | TRBV6-1 | .
TGTGCCAGCAGTTTTTCCCATGGACAGGCGGAGGGCTACACCTTC | CASSFSHGQAEGYTF | TRBJ1-2 | many | TRBV12-3/TRBV12-4 | TRBD1
TGTCTCCCGCCGGCTACTCGGGGGAATGAGCAGTTCTTC | CLPPATRGNEQFF | TRBJ2-1 | . | TRBV21-1 | .
TGTGCCAGCAGTTCCCCCCGCGGGGGAGGGCAAGAGACCCAGTACTTC | CASSSPRGGGQETQYF | TRBJ2-5 | . | TRBV12-3/TRBV12-4 | TRBD2
TGTGCCAGCAGTTACTCCATCCCAGGCCCGAATGAGCAGTTCTTC | CASSYSIPGPNEQFF | TRBJ2-1 | once | TRBV6-5 | .